This TCR beta chain is drawn from a study of cytomegalovirus exposure and HLA in healthy donors. Findings of the study overall: Exclusion as indistinguishable affected some V segments, including TRBV6-2 and TRBV6-3. Overall, under 200 TCR beta chains were annotated as cytomegalovirus-associated.

Comments on this clone: Its target is unknown.

Germline values: CDR1 SGDLS, CDR2 YYNGEE. This CDR3 is built from 12 residues. This PCR relied on a set of 60 Vbeta primers and 13 Jbeta primers. Clones were sequenced by immunoSEQ multiplex PCR, and TCRdb holds only the in-frame ones, with some missing. Counted here are more than 80,000 clones, about 69% occurring once; the ten biggest clones make up 4% to 4.5%. This sequence joins TRBV9 and TRBJ2-5, with D possibly matching TRBD1 (5 bases). Near its end, the DNA agrees better with TRBJ2-7, so the J call may be wrong. The receptor comes from a man between 60 and 70 years old in good health and CMV-seronegative. Sequencing was performed on PBMCs. The CDR3 bases are TGTGCCAGCAGCGCAGACAGAACCGAGCAGTACTTC. Translating it yields CASSADRTEQYF.